The 29 T cell receptor beta chains reported below all come from one sample, sequenced in a study of breast tumors, draining lymph nodes, adjacent tissues listed by TCRdb under 2016. Lymph node samples were obtained from the axillary draining lymph nodes of breast cancer patients. The library was generated by multiplex PCR. Sequencing was carried out with an Illumina HiSeq 2000. TCRdb ran its own pipeline on the public reads, namely fastp trimming at Q25 and MiXCR clone calling, and kept in-frame beta chains. Merged by CDR3 protein, the rows form single entries marked with the most common genes and DNA. A total of 170,000 or so distinct CDR3 sequences appear in this sample, about 30% of them only once. Around 4.5% of the sample goes to the ten largest clones. The sample was axillary lymph node tissue. The receptors here all came from a female donor with breast cancer. Some clones in this sample may be carry-over from other donors' samples.

This clonotype was seen more than once but under ten times. This may come from a read error, since a much larger clone is one base off. The rearrangement joins TRBV20-1 to TRBJ2-2; TRBD2 aligns across 7 bases. V lost 1 base, J lost 0 bases, and 14 bases stayed unmatched. CDR3 length equals 19 residues. In germline, CDR1 is DFQATT, CDR2 SNEGSKA (reference sequence). The CDR3 DNA follows: TGCAGTGCTAGAGTACTTGCTCTAGCGGCGACCCCGAACACCGGGGAGCTGTTTTTT. This sequence encodes CSARVLALAATPNTGELFF.

This chain joins TRBV29-1 and TRBJ2-7; TRBD2 aligns across 7 bases. With V trimmed by 6 bases and J by 4 bases, 33 bases remained unmatched. Germline CDR1 and CDR2: SQVTM and ANQGSEA. This CDR3 has 21 amino acids. The CDR3 sequence: CSVPTWNLAEPPSLLDYEQYF. In nucleotides, the CDR3 is TGCAGCGTCCCAACTTGGAACCTAGCGGAACCACCAAGCCTTTTGGATTACGAGCAGTACTTC.

This clonotype was counted a few times. The chain is built from TRBV6-2 or TRBV6-3 and TRBJ2-7, with 14 positions matching TRBD2. Germline values: CDR1 MNHEY, CDR2 SVGEGT. The CDR3 runs to 16 residues. V shed 5 bases, J shed 5 bases, and the junction held 8 bases outside the gene matches. The CDR3 DNA reads TGTGCCAGCAGTCTCTGGCGGACTAGCGGGGGGAACGAGCAGTACTTC. Its protein is CASSLWRTSGGNEQYF.

Details on this clonotype: Given a much more abundant clone one base away, this may be a read error. The rearrangement links TRBV20-1 to TRBJ2-1; no definite D call. Germline CDR1 and CDR2: DFQATT and SNEGSKA (reference sequence). The length of the CDR3 is 17 residues. CDR3 coding DNA: TGCGGTGCTAGAGCCCCCAATGTAAGGGTTTCCTTGGGTGAGCAGTTCTTC. Residues: CGARAPNVRVSLGEQFF.

This clonotype was seen repeatedly, ten times or more. The chain couples TRBV19 to TRBJ1-2, with 11 bases fitting TRBD1. The J segment lost 7 bases and the V segment lost 6 bases, leaving 7 bases of the junction unmatched. CDR3 length: 14 amino acids. Germline V gene sequence: CDR1 LNHDA, CDR2 SQIVND (reference sequence). CDR3 DNA: TGTGCCAGTAGCCCAGGGACAGGGGGTGGTGGCTACACCTTC. Amino acid sequence: CASSPGTGGGGYTF.

Ten or more counts support this clonotype. This chain connects TRBV20-1 to TRBJ1-2; possible D gene TRBD1, 6 bases. This CDR3 spans 11 amino acids. V lost 5 bases and J lost 5, with 9 bases in between. The germline V gene encodes CDR1 DFQATT and CDR2 SNEGSKA (reference sequence). The CDR3 loop is CSAVGQYGYTF. The CDR3 DNA reads as TGCAGTGCTGTTGGACAGTATGGCTACACCTTC.

In this sample, this clonotype turned up a few times. This sequence may be a read error, since a much larger clone differs from it by one base. The gene calls are TRBV11-2 and TRBJ1-2, with no clear D. Per the germline V gene, CDR1 is SGHAT and CDR2 is FQNNGV. V lost 0 bases and J 7 bases, leaving 9 bases between the germline ends. The CDR3 has 13 amino acids. DNA of the CDR3: TGTGCCAGCAGCTTAGAGAGCGTCTTTGGCTACACCTTC. It yields the protein CASSLESVFGYTF. The full variable domain, in which reference TRBV11-2 and TRBJ1-2 provide the parts outside the CDR3, is EAGVAQSPRYKIIEKRQSVAFWCNPISGHATLYWYQQILGQGPKLLIQFQNNGVVDDSQLPKDRFSAERLKGVDSTLKIQPAKLEDSAVYLCASSLESVFGYTFGSGTRLTVV.

The genes are TRBV6-1 and TRBJ2-3, with 9 bases identical to TRBD1. Judging by the DNA end, TRBJ2-1 fits better; the J call may be wrong. Per the germline V gene, CDR1 is MNHNS and CDR2 is SASEGT. The CDR3 runs 15 residues. CDR3 in DNA: TGTGCCAGCAGACGGGACAGGGATAGCACAGATACGCAGTTCTTC. This gives the protein CASRRDRDSTDTQFF.

This clonotype was seen ten or more times. The V and J genes are TRBV15 and TRBJ2-3; D may be TRBD1 or TRBD2 (6 bases each). The germline V gene has CDR1 LNHNV and CDR2 YYDKDF (reference sequence). The CDR3 runs 14 residues. V was trimmed by 5 bases and J by 1 base, leaving 10 bases between them. CDR3 coding DNA: TGTGCCACCAGCTGGAGGGGGGGCACAGATACGCAGTATTTT. Translated, it gives CATSWRGGTDTQYF.

This clonotype was detected many times. The rearrangement links TRBV11-3 to TRBJ2-2, with 8 bases identical to TRBD2. The CDR3 consists of 16 residues. The ends lost 9 bases at V and 1 base at J; junction bases unmatched: 10. Germline loops: CDR1 SGHNT, CDR2 YENEEA. The CDR3 here is CASTSGGTRNTGELFF. The CDR3 coding sequence is TGTGCCAGTACCAGTGGGGGGACTAGGAACACCGGGGAGCTGTTTTTT. Drawing the rest from reference TRBV11-3 and TRBJ2-2, the complete variable domain is EAGVVQSPRYKIIEKKQPVAFWCNPISGHNTLYWYLQNLGQGPELLIRYENEEAVDDSQLPKDRFSAERLKGVDSTLKIQPAELGDSAVYLCASTSGGTRNTGELFFGEGSRLTVL.

A word on this clonotype: This may stem from a read error, because a much larger clone lies one nucleotide away. Without the conserved terminal phenylalanine or tryptophan, this CDR3 likely stems from a read error. The J gene is TRBJ2-1, the V gene TRBV7-6, with 8 bases aligning to TRBD2. CDR1 and CDR2 (germline): SGHVS, FNYEAQ. The trim removed 1 base at V and 12 bases at J, leaving 5 bases unmatched. The CDR3 consists of 13 residues. The CDR3 loop is CASSLETGGGQFL. The DNA for the CDR3 is TGTGCCAGCAGCTTAGAGACCGGGGGGGGGCAGTTCCTC.

This clonotype was seen more than once but under ten times. The chain recombines TRBV6-1 with TRBJ2-1; D may match TRBD1 or TRBD2 (7 bases each). V gave up 2 bases and J gave up 3 bases, with 17 bases separating them. The CDR3 loop spans 17 amino acids. Germline V gene sequence: CDR1 MNHNS, CDR2 SASEGT. The CDR3 DNA is TGTGCCAGCAGTGAATTGCAGGGGGGGAGGGTCTACAATGAGCAGTTCTTC. Translating gives CASSELQGGRVYNEQFF.

The sample holds many counts of this clonotype. The J gene is TRBJ2-2, the V gene TRBV4-2, with a possible D match to TRBD2 (6 bases). Germline V gene lookup returns CDR1 LGHNA and CDR2 YNFKEQ. The germline V and J ends were trimmed by 4 bases and 5 bases, with 14 bases remaining between them. The CDR3 extends over 15 amino acids. This CDR3 is CASSRALAETGELFF. The CDR3 DNA sequence: TGTGCCAGCAGCCGAGCTTTAGCGGAAACCGGGGAGCTGTTTTTT.

This clonotype showed up just a few times. This chain joins TRBV27 and TRBJ2-7; 11 bases fit TRBD1. The CDR3 contains 13 residues. Germline values: CDR1 MNHEY, CDR2 SMNVEV (reference sequence). J lost 10 bases, V lost 6 bases, and 8 bases had no gene match. The CDR3 sequence: CASSHGQGAYQYF. The DNA for the CDR3 is TGTGCCAGCAGCCACGGACAGGGGGCGTATCAGTACTTC.

This clonotype was counted at least ten times. The chain recombines TRBV5-4 with TRBJ2-3, with 14 bases fitting TRBD2. The CDR3 is 16 amino acids. The V segment lost 0 bases and the J segment 6 bases; nucleotides outside the gene matches: 3. The germline V gene encodes CDR1 SGHNT and CDR2 YYREEE (reference sequence). The CDR3 DNA reads TGTGCCAGCAGCTTGGGACTAGCGGGGGGGTTGGATACGCAGTATTTT. Protein product: CASSLGLAGGLDTQYF.

This clonotype was counted many times. The CDR3 coding sequence is TGTGCCAGTAGTGGCGGAGTCTATGGCTACACCTTC. Amino acid sequence: CASSGGVYGYTF. This chain uses TRBV19 with TRBJ1-2, with D unclear. CDR1 and CDR2 from the germline V gene are LNHDA and SQIVND (reference sequence). Trimming cost V 5 bases and J 4 bases, with 8 bases left between them. There are 12 residues in the CDR3.

This clonotype was detected many times. The chain is built from TRBV7-8 and TRBJ2-3, with a possible D match to TRBD1 (6 bases). Germline assignment: CDR1 SGHVS and CDR2 FQNEAQ. The V end lost 6 bases, the J end lost 6 bases, and 16 bases lay between the germline ends. This CDR3 comprises 14 residues. The CDR3 DNA is TGTGCCAGCAGAGCACGCCTTACAGGGGATACGCAGTATTTT. Amino acid sequence: CASRARLTGDTQYF.

Details on this clonotype: One junction end disagrees with the germline gene, perhaps due to a read error. The chain combines TRBV5-1 with TRBJ2-3; perhaps TRBD1 as D (6 bases). Germline V gives CDR1 SGHRS, CDR2 YFSETQ. The CDR3 has 14 residues. CDR3 region: CASNFGTFTDTQSF. The CDR3 nucleotides are TGCGCCAGCAACTTCGGGACATTCACAGATACGCAGTCTTTT.

This clonotype was seen ten or more times. This chain uses TRBV15 with TRBJ1-6, with 9 bases aligning to TRBD1. J lost 5 bases, V lost 5 bases, and 4 bases had no gene match. Per germline, CDR1 LNHNV and CDR2 YYDKDF (reference sequence). The length of the CDR3 is 15 residues. The CDR3 DNA is TGTGCCACCAGCGTAACAGGGGGCAATAATTCACCCCTCCACTTT. Translation gives CATSVTGGNNSPLHF.

The table lists this clonotype with many counts. This chain uses TRBV6-5 with TRBJ1-4, with unresolved D. This CDR3 spans 16 amino acids. Trimming took off 4 bases at V and 7 bases at J, with 19 bases between the two ends. The germline V gene encodes CDR1 MNHEY and CDR2 SVGAGI. The CDR3 spells CASSSGPREWFEKLFF. For the CDR3, the DNA is TGTGCCAGCAGTTCTGGGCCTCGCGAGTGGTTTGAAAAACTGTTTTTT.

Details on this clonotype: A single base separates this from a much larger clone, so it may be a read error. This chain links TRBV5-6 with TRBJ1-2; 8 positions agree with TRBD1. J lost 5 bases, V lost 5 bases, and 5 bases had no gene match. Germline lookup yields CDR1 SGHDT and CDR2 YYEEEE. The CDR3 is made up of 13 amino acids. CDR3 nucleotide sequence: TGTGCCAGCAGGAAGGACAGGGCGTATGGCTACACCTTC. This gives the protein CASRKDRAYGYTF.

This clonotype came up a few times. A much bigger clone sits one base away, suggesting this may be a read error. The chain joins TRBV9 to TRBJ2-1; no clear D gene. CDR3 length: 15 amino acids. Germline CDR1 reads SGDLS; CDR2 reads YYNGEE. Here the CDR3 DNA reads TGTGCCAGCGGCGTATCTCGTAGCTCCTACAATGAGCAGTTCTTC. Translation gives CASGVSRSSYNEQFF.

This clonotype is a singleton in its sample. The gene calls are TRBV29-1 and TRBJ1-2, with TRBD1 as a possible D gene (6 bases). The CDR3 sequence is 12 residues long. V was clipped by 7 bases and J by 2 bases, with 11 bases between them. CDR1 is SQVTM and CDR2 is ANQGSEA in the germline V gene. CDR3 amino acids: CSGYRDNYGYTF. Here the CDR3 DNA reads TGCAGCGGGTACAGGGACAACTATGGCTACACCTTC.

CDR3 amino acids: CASSEEGEAYEHF. CDR3 in DNA: TGTGCCAGCAGTGAAGAGGGCGAAGCCTACGAGCATTTT. This chain links TRBV2 with TRBJ1-5; D remains unclear. Trimming removed 1 base at V and 14 bases at J, with 15 bases between. Looked up from germline, CDR1 is SNHLY and CDR2 is FYNNEI. CDR3 size: 13 residues.

This clonotype was seen repeatedly, ten times or more. The chain couples TRBV29-1 to TRBJ1-3, with no clear D. The length of the CDR3 is 14 residues. The germline V gene has CDR1 SQVTM and CDR2 ANQGSEA. The V end was cut by 4 bases, the J end by 0 bases, with 10 bases between. This CDR3 is CSVVSRGSGNTIYF. The DNA of the CDR3 is TGCAGCGTTGTCAGTCGGGGCTCTGGAAACACCATATATTTT.

Worth noting for this clonotype: A read error may be the cause here, since a much bigger clone is one base away. The CDR3 here is CSARDGGGTATQYF. The CDR3 DNA follows: TGCAGTGCCAGAGATGGGGGAGGCACAGCTACGCAGTATTTT. The chain combines TRBV20-1 with TRBJ2-3; possibly TRBD2 for D (6 bases). This CDR3 contains 14 residues. Per germline, CDR1 DFQATT and CDR2 SNEGSKA (reference sequence).

This clonotype was seen ten or more times. The rearrangement links TRBV20-1 to TRBJ2-3, with D possibly matching TRBD1 (6 bases). Germline assignment: CDR1 DFQATT and CDR2 SNEGSKA (reference sequence). This CDR3 comprises 14 residues. Trimming removed 6 bases at V and 1 base at J, with 14 bases between. CDR3 DNA: TGCAGTGCACGACAGGCTTCGGGCACAGATACGCAGTATTTT. Amino acid sequence: CSARQASGTDTQYF.

There are many counts of this clonotype. The chain joins TRBV10-3 to TRBJ2-5; D perhaps matches TRBD1 (5 bases). Germline V gives CDR1 ENHRY, CDR2 SYGVKD. This CDR3 has 16 residues. V lost 0 bases and J 6 bases, leaving 17 bases between the germline ends. The CDR3: CAISESGDLRTKTQYF. The CDR3 DNA reads TGTGCCATCAGTGAGTCAGGGGATCTTCGGACAAAGACCCAGTACTTC.

The CDR3 nucleotides are TGCGCCAGCAGCTTTCTAGCGGGGGGGGACAATGGCTACACCTTC. Amino acid sequence: CASSFLAGGDNGYTF. V is TRBV5-1 and J is TRBJ1-2, with a possible D match to TRBD1 (6 bases). The germline V and J ends were trimmed by 2 bases and 6 bases, with 17 bases remaining between them. Germline assignment: CDR1 SGHRS and CDR2 YFSETQ. CDR3 length equals 15 residues.